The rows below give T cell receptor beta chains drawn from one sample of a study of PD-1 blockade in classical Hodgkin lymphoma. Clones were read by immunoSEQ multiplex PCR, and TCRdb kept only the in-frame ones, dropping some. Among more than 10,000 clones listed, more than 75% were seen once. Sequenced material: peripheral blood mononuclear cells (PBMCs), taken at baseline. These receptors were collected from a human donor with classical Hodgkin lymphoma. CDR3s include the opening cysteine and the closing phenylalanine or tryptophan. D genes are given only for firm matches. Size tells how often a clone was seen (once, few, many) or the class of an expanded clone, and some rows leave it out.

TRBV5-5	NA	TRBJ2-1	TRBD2	CASSGWTSGSSGNEQFF	TGTGCCAGCAGCGGGTGGACTAGCGGGAGTTCAGGCAATGAGCAGTTCTTC
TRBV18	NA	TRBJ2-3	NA	CASSLHTTDTQYF	TGTGCCAGCTCACTACACACCACAGATACGCAGTATTTT
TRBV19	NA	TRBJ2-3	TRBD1	CASSSYGTGNTDTQYF	TGTGCCAGTAGTTCGTACGGGACAGGGAACACAGATACGCAGTATTTT
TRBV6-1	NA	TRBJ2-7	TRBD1	CASSGTGVSYEQYF	TGTGCCAGCAGTGGAACAGGGGTGTCCTACGAGCAGTACTTC
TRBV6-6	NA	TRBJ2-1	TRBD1	CASSYFTGTDNEQFF	TGTGCCAGCAGTTACTTCACCGGGACAGACAATGAGCAGTTCTTC
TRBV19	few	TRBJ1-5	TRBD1	CASSTPGQGIQPQHF	TGTGCCAGTAGTACCCCGGGACAGGGGATCCAGCCCCAGCATTTT
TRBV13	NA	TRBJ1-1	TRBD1	CASSPTRTGLTAFF	TGTGCCAGCAGCCCTACCAGGACAGGTCTTACCGCTTTCTTT
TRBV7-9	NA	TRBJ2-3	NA	CASSLSDTQYF	TGTGCCAGCAGCCTGAGTGATACGCAGTATTTT
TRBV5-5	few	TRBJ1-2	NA	CASSVDSYGYTF	TGTGCCAGCAGCGTCGACAGCTATGGCTACACCTTC
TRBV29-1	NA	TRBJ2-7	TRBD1	CSVAGTGIDEQYF	TGCAGCGTAGCCGGGACAGGGATTGACGAGCAGTACTTC
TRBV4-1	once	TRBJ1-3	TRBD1	CATGTGVDTIYF	TGCGCCACCGGGACAGGGGTAGACACCATATATTTT
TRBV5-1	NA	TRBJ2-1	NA	CASSLVATAHNEQFF	TGCGCCAGCAGCTTGGTCGCGACAGCTCACAATGAGCAGTTCTTC
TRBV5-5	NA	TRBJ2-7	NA	CASSLGEAPSRQYF	TGTGCCAGCAGCTTGGGAGAGGCACCTTCGAGGCAGTACTTC
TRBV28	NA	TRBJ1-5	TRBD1	CASSKQGYSNQPQHF	TGTGCCAGCAGCAAACAGGGGTATAGCAATCAGCCCCAGCATTTT
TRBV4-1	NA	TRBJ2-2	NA	CASRSLYGQNNTGELFF	TGCGCCAGCAGGAGTCTTTATGGACAGAACAACACCGGGGAGCTGTTTTTT
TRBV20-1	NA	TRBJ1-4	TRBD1	CIGTENEKLFF	TGCATCGGGACAGAAAATGAAAAACTGTTTTTT
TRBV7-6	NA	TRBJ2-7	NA	CASSLAVDEQYF	TGTGCCAGCAGCTTAGCTGTCGACGAGCAGTACTTC
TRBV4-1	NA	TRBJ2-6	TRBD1	CASSQEGQGGSGANVLTF	TGCGCCAGCAGCCAAGAAGGACAGGGAGGCTCTGGGGCCAACGTCCTGACTTTC
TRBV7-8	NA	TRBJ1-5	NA	CASSLESSGGPQHF	TGTGCCAGCAGCTTAGAGTCTTCGGGTGGGCCCCAGCATTTT
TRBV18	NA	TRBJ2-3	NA	CASSPPTNTDTQYF	TGTGCCAGCTCACCACCTACTAACACAGATACGCAGTATTTT
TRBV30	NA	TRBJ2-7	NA	CAWSRDKGYEQYF	TGTGCCTGGAGTCGGGACAAGGGATACGAGCAGTACTTC
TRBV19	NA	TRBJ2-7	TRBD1	CASTPRTGEIYEQYF	TGTGCCAGCACCCCCCGGACAGGGGAAATTTACGAGCAGTACTTC
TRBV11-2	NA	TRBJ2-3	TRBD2	CASSFLAGGLADTQYF	TGTGCCAGCAGCTTCCTAGCGGGAGGGTTGGCAGATACGCAGTATTTT
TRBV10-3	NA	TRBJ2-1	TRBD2	CAIRASGTNEQFF	TGTGCCATCAGAGCTAGCGGAACCAATGAGCAGTTCTTC
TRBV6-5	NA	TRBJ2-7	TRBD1	CASTSGQYYEQYF	TGTGCCAGTACCTCGGGACAGTACTACGAGCAGTACTTC
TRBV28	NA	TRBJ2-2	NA	CASSFPAGEVDTGELFF	TGTGCCAGCAGTTTTCCAGCAGGGGAGGTCGACACCGGGGAGCTGTTTTTT
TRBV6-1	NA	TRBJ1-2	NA	CASSELGRDYGYTF	TGTGCCAGCAGTGAATTGGGACGTGACTATGGCTACACCTTC
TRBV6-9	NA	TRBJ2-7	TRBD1	CASRGQPYEQYF	TGTGCCAGCAGGGGACAGCCCTACGAGCAGTACTTC
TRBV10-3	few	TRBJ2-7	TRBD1	CAISAMDRGEQYF	TGTGCCATCAGTGCGATGGACAGGGGCGAGCAGTACTTC
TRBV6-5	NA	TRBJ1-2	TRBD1	CASSYSTGYYGYTF	TGTGCCAGCAGTTACTCGACAGGGTATTATGGCTACACCTTC
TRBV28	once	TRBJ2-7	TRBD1	CASISGTGTYEQYF	TGTGCCAGCATTTCCGGGACAGGCACTTACGAGCAGTACTTC
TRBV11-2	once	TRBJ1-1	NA	CASSYRTNTEAFF	TGTGCCAGCAGCTACCGCACCAACACTGAAGCTTTCTTT
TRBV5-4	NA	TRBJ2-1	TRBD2	CASSQGTSGSFEQFF	TGTGCCAGCAGCCAAGGGACTAGCGGGAGCTTTGAGCAGTTCTTC
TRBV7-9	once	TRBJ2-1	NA	CASSSQNYEQFF	TGTGCCAGCAGTTCTCAAAATTATGAGCAGTTCTTC
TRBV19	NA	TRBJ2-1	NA	CASSFEGAVGNEQFF	TGTGCCAGCTCCTTCGAAGGGGCTGTTGGCAATGAGCAGTTCTTC
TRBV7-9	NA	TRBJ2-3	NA	CASSLALVGYDTQYF	TGTGCCAGCAGCTTAGCCCTAGTGGGATATGATACGCAGTATTTT
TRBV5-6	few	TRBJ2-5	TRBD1	CASSFTGGLKETQYF	TGTGCCAGCAGCTTCACAGGGGGCTTAAAGGAGACCCAGTACTTC
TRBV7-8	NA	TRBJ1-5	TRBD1	CASSLGTGGDQPQHF	TGTGCCAGCAGCTTAGGGACAGGGGGCGATCAGCCCCAGCATTTT
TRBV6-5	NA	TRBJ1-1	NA	CASSNGPAEAFF	TGTGCCAGCAGTAATGGGCCCGCTGAAGCTTTCTTT
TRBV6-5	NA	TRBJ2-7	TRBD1	CSTAGTGGFEQYF	TGTTCCACGGCCGGGACAGGGGGATTTGAGCAGTACTTC
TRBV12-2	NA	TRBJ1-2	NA	CASRLASGTGSVGYTF	TGTGCAAGTCGCTTAGCATCCGGGACAGGGTCGGTTGGCTACACCTTC
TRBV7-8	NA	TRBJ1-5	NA	CASSLDRVSNQPQHF	TGTGCCAGCAGCTTAGATCGGGTTAGCAATCAGCCCCAGCATTTT
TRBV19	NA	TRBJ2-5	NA	CASSKRGLETQYF	TGTGCCAGTAGTAAGAGGGGGTTGGAGACCCAGTACTTC
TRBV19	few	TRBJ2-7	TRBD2	CASSIRGLAGYEQYF	TGTGCCAGTAGCATCCGCGGACTAGCAGGGTACGAGCAGTACTTC
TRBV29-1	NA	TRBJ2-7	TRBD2	CSVELASGTNRF	TGCAGCGTTGAATTGGCTAGCGGGACAAACCGCTTC
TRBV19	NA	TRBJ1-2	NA	CASSIVEASNYGYTF	TGTGCCAGTAGTATAGTAGAGGCTTCAAACTATGGCTACACCTTC
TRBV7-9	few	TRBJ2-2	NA	CASSSLKGIPGELFF	TGTGCCAGCAGCTCACTTAAGGGGATCCCCGGGGAGCTGTTTTTT
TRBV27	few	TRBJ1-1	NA	CASSLRSRSMNTEAFF	TGTGCCAGCAGTCTTCGCTCCCGGAGTATGAACACTGAAGCTTTCTTT
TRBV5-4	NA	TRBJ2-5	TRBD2	CASSDQLAGGPETQYF	TGTGCCAGCAGCGATCAACTAGCGGGAGGGCCGGAGACCCAGTACTTC
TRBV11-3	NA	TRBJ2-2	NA	CASSLDPATGELFF	TGTGCCAGCAGCTTAGATCCCGCCACCGGGGAGCTGTTTTTT
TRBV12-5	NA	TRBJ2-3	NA	CASGLDSADTQYF	TGTGCTAGTGGTTTGGACAGCGCAGATACGCAGTATTTT
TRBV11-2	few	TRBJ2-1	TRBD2	CASSLEAGGPYNEQFF	TGTGCCAGCAGCTTGGAAGCGGGAGGGCCGTACAATGAGCAGTTCTTC
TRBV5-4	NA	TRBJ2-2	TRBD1	CASSHGQDTGELFF	TGTGCCAGCAGCCATGGACAGGACACCGGGGAGCTGTTTTTT
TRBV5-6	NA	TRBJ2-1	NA	CASSLFGYLSSYNEQFF	TGTGCCAGCAGCTTGTTCGGCTACCTTAGCTCCTACAATGAGCAGTTCTTC
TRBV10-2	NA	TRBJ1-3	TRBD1	CASRQGTHSGNTIYF	TGCGCCAGCAGACAGGGGACGCACTCTGGAAACACCATATATTTT